These 20 T cell receptor beta chains share one sample of origin, sequenced in a study of shared clonotypes between healthy human individuals (dated by TCRdb to the early 2020s). The method was the immunoSEQ multiplex PCR assay. This is the immuneACCESS table as TCRdb keeps it, with only in-frame sequences that have V and J called. A part of the clones is gone; compared with another copy, unresolved V genes explain less than half, and the rest is unexplained. Counted in this sample were around 2,000,000 clones; approximately 94% of them appeared once. 1% to 1.5% of the sample lies in the top ten. CD8 naive samples were CD45RO-negative cells positively selected for CCR7, giving a CD45RA+CCR7+ population that excluded TemRA cells. Material for sequencing was naive CD8+ T cells sorted from blood. The cell subset or site label on this specimen signifies: CD45RA+CCR7+. The origin of the receptors is a man aged 18 to 30 in good health.

The chain employs TRBV11-2 and TRBJ2-5; D is perhaps TRBD2 (5 bases). The CDR3 consists of 16 residues. The ends were cut back, 5 bases at V and 1 base at J, with 17 bases in the middle. Per the germline V gene, CDR1 is SGHAT and CDR2 is FQNNGV. In DNA, the CDR3 is TGTGCCAGCAGCCCGGTGACCTCGGGGATCCAAGAGACCCAGTACTTC. Its protein is CASSPVTSGIQETQYF.

The chain joins TRBV4-3 to TRBJ2-3, with D tentatively TRBD2 (6 bases). CDR3 length equals 15 residues. Trimming shortened V by 0 bases and J by 5 bases, and 12 bases separated the two germline ends. Germline CDR1 is LGHNA and CDR2 is YSLEER. The CDR3 DNA is TGCGCCAGCAGCCAAGAATGGAAAGCGGGAGATACGCAGTATTTT. Protein sequence: CASSQEWKAGDTQYF.

The V call is TRBV28, the J call TRBJ2-1; D remains ambiguous. The V gene lost 4 bases and the J gene lost 8 bases, with 12 bases spanning the gap. CDR3 length: 13 residues. Germline V gene data show CDR1 as MDHEN and CDR2 as SYDVKM. For the CDR3, the DNA is TGTGCCAGCAGTTCGCGCTTAGGCGATGAGCAGTTCTTC. Amino acids: CASSSRLGDEQFF.

This clone has just one count. The rearrangement uses TRBV4-3 and TRBJ2-7; D is unclear. This CDR3 is 14 amino acids long. Trimming stripped 5 bases from V and 5 bases from J, with 16 bases between. Per germline, CDR1 LGHNA and CDR2 YSLEER. The DNA of the CDR3 is TGCGCCAGCAGCAGAGTCTTAGGTTTAGACGAGCAGTACTTC. As protein: CASSRVLGLDEQYF.

The genes are TRBV7-6 and TRBJ1-2, with D possibly matching TRBD1 (6 bases). The germline gives CDR1 SGHVS, CDR2 FNYEAQ. V gave up 5 bases and J gave up 6 bases, with 16 bases separating them. CDR3 length equals 14 residues. The DNA for the CDR3 is TGTGCCAGCAGCGGCCCGGGGGGGGCCAATGGCTACACCTTC. Translated, it gives CASSGPGGANGYTF.

This rearrangement joins TRBV9 to TRBJ2-3; TRBD2 matches 8 bases. This CDR3 spans 16 amino acids. The germline CDR1 and CDR2 sequences are SGDLS and YYNGEE. V trimming: 4 bases; J trimming: 0 bases; junction bases outside the gene matches: 7. The CDR3 loop reads CASSLSTSASTDTQYF. Here the CDR3 DNA reads TGTGCCAGCAGCCTATCGACTAGCGCTAGCACAGATACGCAGTATTTT.

Note on this clone: At the DNA level, this CDR3 is encoded by other sequences in the same sample as well. This sequence joins TRBV11-2 and TRBJ2-3; unclear D gene. This CDR3 region has 11 residues. The V gene's germline CDR1 is SGHAT and CDR2 FQNNGV. Trimming left V 5 bases short and J 6 bases short, with 6 bases between. The CDR3 here is CASSLTDTQYF. CDR3 bases: TGTGCCAGCAGCCTAACGGATACGCAGTATTTT.

Points on this clone: The sample carries other DNA sequences with the same CDR3. V usage is TRBV4-1 and J usage is TRBJ2-7; D is uncertain. The germline CDR1 and CDR2 sequences are MGHRA and YSYEKL. This CDR3 region has 13 residues. V lost 1 base, J lost 4 bases, and 8 bases lay in between. The CDR3 here is CASSQVGQYEQYF. CDR3 bases: TGCGCCAGCAGCCAAGTCGGTCAGTACGAGCAGTACTTC.

The chain links TRBV5-1 to TRBJ2-2, with 8 bases identical to TRBD1. CDR1 is SGHRS, CDR2 YFSETQ, per germline. J gave up 10 bases and V 4 bases, and 9 bases lay outside the gene matches. This CDR3 spans 14 amino acids. The DNA of the CDR3 is TGCGCCAGCAGCGTTGGACAGGGTTTCGTGGAGCTGTTTTTT. Residues: CASSVGQGFVELFF.

V and J are TRBV5-6 and TRBJ2-5; TRBD2 matches 8 bases. V shed 0 bases, J shed 1 base, and the junction held 2 bases outside the gene matches. The CDR3 loop spans 15 amino acids. CDR1 is SGHDT, CDR2 YYEEEE, per germline. The DNA for the CDR3 is TGTGCCAGCAGCTTGGGAGCGGGGGTCCAAGAGACCCAGTACTTC. Its protein product is CASSLGAGVQETQYF.

V usage is TRBV7-9 and J usage is TRBJ2-5; D is possibly TRBD2 (5 bases). Trimming cost V 7 bases and J 1 base, with 16 bases left between them. The CDR3 sequence is 15 residues long. Per germline, CDR1 SEHNR and CDR2 FQNEAQ (reference sequence). CDR3 loop: CASIPPRRIQETQYF. As DNA, the CDR3 is TGTGCCAGCATCCCCCCTCGGAGGATCCAAGAGACCCAGTACTTC.

The chain links TRBV2 to TRBJ2-1, with TRBD2 matching over 8 bases. From germline, CDR1 is SNHLY and CDR2 FYNNEI. V dropped 7 bases and J dropped 4; count of bases not matched to a gene: 3. This CDR3 has 13 amino acids. CDR3 DNA sequence: TGTGCCAGCATGACTAGCGCTTACAATGAGCAGTTCTTC. Translation gives CASMTSAYNEQFF.

The CDR3: CASKGTGEPYEQYF. In nucleotides, the CDR3 is TGTGCCAGCAAGGGGACAGGGGAACCCTACGAGCAGTACTTC. The J gene is TRBJ2-7, the V gene TRBV27; 10 bases are a match to TRBD1. CDR1 and CDR2 (germline): MNHEY, SMNVEV (reference sequence). With V trimmed by 7 bases and J by 2 bases, 5 bases remained unmatched. The CDR3 contains 14 residues.

This clone showed up just once. The gene calls are TRBV2 and TRBJ1-2; weak D call: TRBD1 (5 bases). CDR1 is SNHLY and CDR2 is FYNNEI in the germline V gene. CDR3 length: 15 amino acids. V lost 7 bases and J lost 3, with 18 bases in between. CDR3 protein: CASNTEMTEYYGYTF. The CDR3 nucleotides are TGTGCCAGCAACACTGAGATGACAGAATACTATGGCTACACCTTC.

On this clone: Other nucleotide sequences from this sample produce the same CDR3. The chain is built from TRBV9 and TRBJ2-7; no firm D call. V was pared by 0 bases and J by 2 bases, with 6 bases between. The CDR3 consists of 13 residues. In germline, CDR1 is SGDLS, CDR2 YYNGEE. CDR3 sequence reads: CASSVGLAYEQYF. CDR3 DNA: TGTGCCAGCAGCGTAGGGCTAGCCTACGAGCAGTACTTC.

DNA of the CDR3: TGTGCCAGCAGCTTTAAGAGGGCTGAAGAGACCCAGTACTTC. This gives the protein CASSFKRAEETQYF. V and J are TRBV7-9 and TRBJ2-5, with D perhaps TRBD2 (5 bases). Germline-derived CDR1 and CDR2 are SEHNR and FQNEAQ (reference sequence). This CDR3 has 14 amino acids. Trimming removed 3 bases from V and 3 bases from J, with 11 bases in between.

This clone has a handful of counts. The chain is built from TRBV9 and TRBJ1-1; perhaps TRBD1 as D (5 bases). CDR3 length: 16 residues. The germline V gene has CDR1 SGDLS and CDR2 YYNGEE. V dropped 0 bases and J dropped 0 bases, with 12 bases sitting between them. CDR3 amino acids: CASSVDTGGMNTEAFF. The CDR3 nucleotides are TGTGCCAGCAGCGTAGATACAGGTGGGATGAACACTGAAGCTTTCTTT.

The chain joins TRBV4-1 to TRBJ2-3, with TRBD2 identical over 9 bases. Germline lookup yields CDR1 MGHRA and CDR2 YSYEKL. V shed 2 bases and J 2 bases; nucleotides not matched to a gene: 8. CDR3 length: 17 amino acids. The CDR3 bases are TGCGCCAGCAGCCAAAGGAGAGCGGGGGGACTCACAGATACGCAGTATTTT. It encodes CASSQRRAGGLTDTQYF.

Remarks on this clone: In the same sample, other DNA sequences code for this CDR3. The rearrangement links TRBV7-9 to TRBJ2-2, with D uncertain. The germline V and J ends were trimmed by 2 bases and 5 bases, with 6 bases remaining between them. CDR1 is SEHNR and CDR2 is FQNEAQ in the germline V gene (reference sequence). The CDR3 extends over 13 amino acids. CDR3 region: CASSLSSTGELFF. CDR3 DNA: TGTGCCAGCAGCTTATCATCTACCGGGGAGCTGTTTTTT.

Concerning this clone: Different DNA sequences within this sample yield the same CDR3. The CDR3 is CASSPGQSNYGYTF. The CDR3 DNA reads TGTGCCAGCAGCCCGGGACAGTCTAACTATGGCTACACCTTC. The rearrangement uses TRBV5-6 and TRBJ1-2, with TRBD1 matching over 7 bases. The germline V gene encodes CDR1 SGHDT and CDR2 YYEEEE. The CDR3 is 14 residues long. Losses at the gene ends were 4 bases for V and 0 bases for J; bases not matched to a gene: 3.